These 11 T cell receptor beta chains came from one sample sequenced in a study of blood T cell repertoires in COVID-19. Generated by immunoSEQ multiplex PCR, the TCRdb table keeps only in-frame clones and is missing some. The sample lists around 280,000 clones, about 88% occurring once. The sample consisted of peripheral blood. These receptors all come from a woman aged 25-40 years with COVID-19, enrolled during active disease.

The chain employs TRBV7-9 and TRBJ1-2; D might be TRBD1 (6 bases). This CDR3 is 12 amino acids long. Germline CDR1 is SEHNR and CDR2 is FQNEAQ (reference sequence). Between the trimmed V and J ends, which lost 5 bases and 5 bases, there was a span of 9 bases. The CDR3 bases are TGTGCCAGCAGCCCGCAGGGGTATGGCTACACCTTC. Amino acids: CASSPQGYGYTF.

The CDR3 sequence is CASSRQGARNTEAFF. In DNA, the CDR3 is TGTGCCAGCTCGCGACAGGGGGCGAGGAACACTGAAGCTTTCTTT. The J gene is TRBJ1-1, the V gene TRBV18; 10 bases are shared with TRBD1. Per germline, CDR1 KGHSH and CDR2 LQKENI. CDR3 size: 15 residues. V shed 6 bases and J 1 base; nucleotides not matched to a gene: 5.

This clone was detected only once. This chain uses TRBV6-1 with TRBJ1-5; 7 bases map to TRBD1. The CDR3 is 16 residues long. With V trimmed by 3 bases and J by 3 bases, 8 bases remained unmatched. Germline lookup yields CDR1 MNHNS and CDR2 SASEGT. For the CDR3, the DNA is TGTGCCAGCAGTGATAGGGGGCCGGGGTCCAATCAGCCCCAGCATTTT. This gives the protein CASSDRGPGSNQPQHF.

The chain carries TRBV5-5 and TRBJ1-1, with D uncertain. This CDR3 contains 18 residues. Trimming shortened V by 2 bases and J by 1 base, and 21 bases separated the two germline ends. Germline V gene data show CDR1 as SGHKS and CDR2 as YYEKEE (reference sequence). CDR3 nucleotides: TGTGCCAGCAGCTTTGATGGTGGCACACAACCCCAGAACACTGAAGCTTTCTTT. It encodes CASSFDGGTQPQNTEAFF.

The rearrangement links TRBV10-3 to TRBJ2-3; D is uncertain. Germline lookup yields CDR1 ENHRY and CDR2 SYGVKD. This CDR3 has 14 residues. The ends were cut back, 4 bases at V and 0 bases at J, with 8 bases in the middle. CDR3 region: CAISVLVSTDTQYF. The CDR3 DNA reads TGTGCCATCAGTGTCCTAGTTAGCACAGATACGCAGTATTTT.

V and J are TRBV6-5 and TRBJ2-2, with D perhaps matching TRBD1 (6 bases). CDR3 size: 15 residues. Germline V gene lookup returns CDR1 MNHEY and CDR2 SVGAGI. V was cut by 6 bases and J by 6 bases, with 17 bases left in between. CDR3 loop: CASRAWGHLAGELFF. The CDR3 DNA follows: TGTGCCAGCAGAGCGTGGGGGCACCTAGCCGGGGAGCTGTTTTTT.

The V and J genes are TRBV7-2 and TRBJ2-1; 8 bases align to TRBD2. The junction had 4 bases not matched to a gene; V was cut back by 1 base and J by 2 bases. The V gene's germline CDR1 is SGHTA and CDR2 FQGNSA. CDR3 size: 16 residues. The DNA for the CDR3 is TGTGCCAGCAGCTTAGTCGGGGGGGTCCCCTACAATGAGCAGTTCTTC. It yields the protein CASSLVGGVPYNEQFF.

This chain uses TRBV7-6 with TRBJ2-3; the D gene is possibly TRBD2 (6 bases). The CDR3 is made up of 15 amino acids. In germline, CDR1 is SGHVS, CDR2 FNYEAQ. V was trimmed by 5 bases and J by 1 base, leaving 13 bases between them. The CDR3 region is CASSALALGTDTQYF. Here the CDR3 DNA reads TGTGCCAGCAGCGCTCTAGCGTTGGGCACAGATACGCAGTATTTT.

The chain has TRBV30 and TRBJ2-1, with TRBD1 matching over 8 bases. The CDR3 is 12 amino acids. The V and J ends lost 8 bases and 4 bases, in that order; junction bases with no gene match: 4. CDR1 GTSNPN and CDR2 SVGIG come from the germline V gene (reference sequence). Here the CDR3 DNA reads TGTGCCGGACGGACAGGGTACAATGAGCAGTTCTTC. It codes for CAGRTGYNEQFF.

The chain is built from TRBV6-1 and TRBJ2-3, with a possible D match to TRBD2 (6 bases). The germline V and J ends were trimmed by 2 bases and 5 bases, with 14 bases remaining between them. Germline CDR1 and CDR2: MNHNS and SASEGT. This CDR3 is 15 amino acids long. CDR3 amino acids: CASSETGEEVDTQYF. For the CDR3, the DNA is TGTGCCAGCAGTGAAACTGGGGAGGAGGTAGATACGCAGTATTTT.

The chain recombines TRBV4-3 with TRBJ2-6; weak D call: TRBD1 (6 bases). The CDR3 is 17 residues long. Germline CDR1 and CDR2: LGHNA and YSLEER. V lost 4 bases and J lost 2, with 15 bases in between. CDR3 loop: CASSPGRQGTGANVLTF. Written as DNA, the CDR3 is TGCGCCAGCAGCCCGGGTCGTCAGGGGACTGGGGCCAACGTCCTGACTTTC.